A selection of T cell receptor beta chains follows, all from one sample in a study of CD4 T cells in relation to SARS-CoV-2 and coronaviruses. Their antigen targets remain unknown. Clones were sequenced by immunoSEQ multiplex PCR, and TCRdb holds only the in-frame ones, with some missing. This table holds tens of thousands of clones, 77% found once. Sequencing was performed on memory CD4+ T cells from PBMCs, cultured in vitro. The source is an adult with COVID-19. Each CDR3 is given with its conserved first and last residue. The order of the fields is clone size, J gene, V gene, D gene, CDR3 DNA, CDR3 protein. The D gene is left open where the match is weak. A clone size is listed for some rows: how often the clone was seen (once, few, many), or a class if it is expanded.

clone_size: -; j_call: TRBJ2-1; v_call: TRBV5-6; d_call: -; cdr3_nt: TGTGCCAGCAGCTTAGGAGGGGGGCGCTACAATGAGCAGTTCTTC; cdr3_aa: CASSLGGGRYNEQFF
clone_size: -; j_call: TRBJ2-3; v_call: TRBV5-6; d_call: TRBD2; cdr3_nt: TGTGCCAGCAGCGATAGCGGGAGGACAGATACGCAGTATTTT; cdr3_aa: CASSDSGRTDTQYF
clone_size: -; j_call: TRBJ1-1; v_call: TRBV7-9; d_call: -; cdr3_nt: TGTGCCAGCAGCTTAAGCCAGGGGTATGGTACTGAAGCTTTCTTT; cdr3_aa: CASSLSQGYGTEAFF
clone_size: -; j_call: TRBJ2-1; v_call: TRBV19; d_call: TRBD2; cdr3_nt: TGTGCCAGTAAGCCGGGACTAGCGGGAAGCCCCCACAATCGTGAGCAGTTCTTC; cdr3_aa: CASKPGLAGSPHNREQFF
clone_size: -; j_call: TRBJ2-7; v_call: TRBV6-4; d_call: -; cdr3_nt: TGTGCCAGCAGTGACTCGACCCCGAGGGGAGTAAATGAGTACGAGCAGTACTTC; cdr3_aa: CASSDSTPRGVNEYEQYF
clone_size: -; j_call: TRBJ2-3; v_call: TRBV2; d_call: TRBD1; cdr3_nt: TGTGCCACCATGACAGGGTACGCGCAGTATTTT; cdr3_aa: CATMTGYAQYF
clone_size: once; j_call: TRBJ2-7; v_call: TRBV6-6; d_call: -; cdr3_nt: TGTGCCAGCAGCAAGCAGGGGTACGAGCAGTACTTC; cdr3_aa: CASSKQGYEQYF
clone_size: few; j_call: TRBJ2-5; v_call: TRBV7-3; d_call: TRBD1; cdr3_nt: TGTGCCAGCAGCTTGGACAGGAAAGAGACCCAGTACTTC; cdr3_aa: CASSLDRKETQYF
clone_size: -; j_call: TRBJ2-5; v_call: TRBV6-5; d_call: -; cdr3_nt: TGTGCCAGCACCGTAACGGCGGGTAGGGAGACCCAGTACTTC; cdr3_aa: CASTVTAGRETQYF
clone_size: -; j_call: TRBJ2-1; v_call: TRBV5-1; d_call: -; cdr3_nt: TGCGCCAGCAGCTTGGGGGACCGCGGTGAGCAGTTCTTC; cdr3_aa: CASSLGDRGEQFF
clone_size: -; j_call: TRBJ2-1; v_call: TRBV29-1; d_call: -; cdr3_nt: TGCAGCGTTGAACCCCCTAGCGTCCCCTTCTACAATGAGCAGTTCTTC; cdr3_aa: CSVEPPSVPFYNEQFF
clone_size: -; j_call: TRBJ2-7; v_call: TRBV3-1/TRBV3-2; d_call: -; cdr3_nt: TGTGCCAGCAGCCGCGCGGGCCGTTACGAGCAGTACTTC; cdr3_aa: CASSRAGRYEQYF
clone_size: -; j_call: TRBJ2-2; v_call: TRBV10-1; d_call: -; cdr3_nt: TGCGCCAGCAGTGAGGGGGCTAGCGACACCGGGGAGCTGTTTTTT; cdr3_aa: CASSEGASDTGELFF
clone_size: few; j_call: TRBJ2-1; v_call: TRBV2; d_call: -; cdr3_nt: TGTGCCAGCAGTTACTACAATGAGCAGTTCTTC; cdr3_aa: CASSYYNEQFF
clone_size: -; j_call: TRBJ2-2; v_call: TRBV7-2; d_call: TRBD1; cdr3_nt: TGTGCCAGCAGCCAGGACAGGGGAATACCCGGGGAGCTGTTTTTT; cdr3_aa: CASSQDRGIPGELFF
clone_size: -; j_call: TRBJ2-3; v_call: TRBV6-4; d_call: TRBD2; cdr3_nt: TGTGCCAGCAGTGACTCAGCGGGAGGTAGCACAGATACGCAGTATTTT; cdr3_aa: CASSDSAGGSTDTQYF
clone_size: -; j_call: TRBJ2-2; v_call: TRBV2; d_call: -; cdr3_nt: TGTGCCAGCAACCCAGGGGTGGGGACCGGGGAGCTGTTTTTT; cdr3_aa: CASNPGVGTGELFF
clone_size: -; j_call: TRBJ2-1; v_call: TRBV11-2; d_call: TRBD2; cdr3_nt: TGTGCCAGCAGCCCCAAACTAGCGGGAGTTACCTCCTACAATGAGCAGTTCTTC; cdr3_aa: CASSPKLAGVTSYNEQFF
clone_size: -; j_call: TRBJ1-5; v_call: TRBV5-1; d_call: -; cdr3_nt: TGCGCCAGCAGCTTGGATGGCCAGGGAAATCAGCCCCAGCATTTT; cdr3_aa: CASSLDGQGNQPQHF
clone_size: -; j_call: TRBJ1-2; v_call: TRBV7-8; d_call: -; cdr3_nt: TGTGCCAGCAGCCGCCGGGCCCTTTGGGGCTACACCTTC; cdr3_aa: CASSRRALWGYTF
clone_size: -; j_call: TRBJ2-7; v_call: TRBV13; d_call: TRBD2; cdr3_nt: TGTGCCAGCAGCTTAGTAGCGGGAGGGATCGACGAGCAGTACTTC; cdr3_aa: CASSLVAGGIDEQYF
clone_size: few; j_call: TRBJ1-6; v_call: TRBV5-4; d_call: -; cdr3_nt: TGTGCCAGCAGCCACGACAGGAGCCATTCACCCCTCCACTTT; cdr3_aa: CASSHDRSHSPLHF
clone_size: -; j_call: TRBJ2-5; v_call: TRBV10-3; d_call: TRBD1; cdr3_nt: TGTGCCATCAGTGAGGGGACAGATCAAGAGACCCAGTACTTC; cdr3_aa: CAISEGTDQETQYF
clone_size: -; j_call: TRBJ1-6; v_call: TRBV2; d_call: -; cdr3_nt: TGTGCCAGCAGTGACTTCCTTCCTATCGGGTCACCCCTCCACTTT; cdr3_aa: CASSDFLPIGSPLHF
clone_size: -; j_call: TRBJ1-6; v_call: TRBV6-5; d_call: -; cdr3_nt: TGTGCCAGCAAGTGGACAGCGAGGGGATCACCCCTCCACTTT; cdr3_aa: CASKWTARGSPLHF
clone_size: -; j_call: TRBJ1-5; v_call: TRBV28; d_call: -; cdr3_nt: TGTGCCAGCAGTTACAGGGAAGGAGGCAATCAGCCCCAGCATTTT; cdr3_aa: CASSYREGGNQPQHF
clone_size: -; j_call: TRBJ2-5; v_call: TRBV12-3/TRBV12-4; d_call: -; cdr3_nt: TGTGCCAGCAGTGGGGCTGGAGAGACCCAGTACTTC; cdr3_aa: CASSGAGETQYF
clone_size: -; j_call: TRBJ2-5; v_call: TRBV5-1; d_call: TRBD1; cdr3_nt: TGCGCCAGCAGAGACAGGGGGCTAGAGACCCAGTACTTC; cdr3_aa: CASRDRGLETQYF
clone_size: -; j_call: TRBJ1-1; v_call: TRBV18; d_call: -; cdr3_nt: TGTGCCAGCTCACCGATCCAGGACGGATTCACTGAAGCTTTCTTT; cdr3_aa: CASSPIQDGFTEAFF
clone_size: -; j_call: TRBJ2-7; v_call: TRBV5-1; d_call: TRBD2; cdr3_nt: TGCGCCAGCAGCGCGGGACTAGCGGGGGTCTCCTACGAGCAGTACTTC; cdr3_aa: CASSAGLAGVSYEQYF
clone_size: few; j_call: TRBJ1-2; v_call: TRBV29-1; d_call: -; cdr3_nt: TGCAGCGGTTACTCAAGTGGCTACACCTTC; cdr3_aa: CSGYSSGYTF
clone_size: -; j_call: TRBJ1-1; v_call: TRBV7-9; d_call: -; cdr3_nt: TGTGCCAGCAGCTTGGGTATTCTCAGGGGTCAGGGAAACACTGAAGCTTTCTTT; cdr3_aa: CASSLGILRGQGNTEAFF
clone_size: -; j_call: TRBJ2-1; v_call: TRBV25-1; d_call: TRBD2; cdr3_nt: TGTGCCAGCAGTGACCCCGGGACTAGCGCCTACAATGAGCAGTTCTTC; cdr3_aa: CASSDPGTSAYNEQFF
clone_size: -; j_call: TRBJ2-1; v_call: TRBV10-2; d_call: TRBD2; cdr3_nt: TGCGCCAGCAGCGACTTCCCCCGGACTAGCGGGACGGTTAATGAGCAGTTCTTC; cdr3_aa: CASSDFPRTSGTVNEQFF
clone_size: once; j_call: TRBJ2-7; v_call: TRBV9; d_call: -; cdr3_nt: TGTGCCAGCAGCGTAGATGGTGCCTCCTACGAGCAGTACTTC; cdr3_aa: CASSVDGASYEQYF
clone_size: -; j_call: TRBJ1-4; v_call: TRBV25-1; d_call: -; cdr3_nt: TGTGCCAGCAGTGAAGGTCTTAATGAAAAACTGTTTTTT; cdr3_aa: CASSEGLNEKLFF
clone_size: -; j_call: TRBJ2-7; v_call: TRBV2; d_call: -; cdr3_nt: TGTGCCAGCAGTGAAGCACCCGAAGGAACCTACGAGCAGTACTTC; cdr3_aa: CASSEAPEGTYEQYF
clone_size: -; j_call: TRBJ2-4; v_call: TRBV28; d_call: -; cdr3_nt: TGTGCCAGCAGTTTATTTTCAGCCAGAGCCAAAAACATTCAGTACTTC; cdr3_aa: CASSLFSARAKNIQYF
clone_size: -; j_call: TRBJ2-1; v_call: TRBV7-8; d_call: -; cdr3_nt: TGTGCCAGCAGCTTAGCGGGTCTTTCCTACAATGAGCAGTTCTTC; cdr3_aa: CASSLAGLSYNEQFF
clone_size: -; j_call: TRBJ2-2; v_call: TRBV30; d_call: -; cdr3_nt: TGTGCCTGGAGTCCCTGGTGGGGGGCCGAGAACACCGGGGAGCTGTTTTTT; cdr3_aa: CAWSPWWGAENTGELFF
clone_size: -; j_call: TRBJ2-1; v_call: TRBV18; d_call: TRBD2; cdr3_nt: TGTGCCAGCTCACCGGGACTAGGTGCTCTGGTCTACAATGAGCAGTTCTTC; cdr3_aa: CASSPGLGALVYNEQFF
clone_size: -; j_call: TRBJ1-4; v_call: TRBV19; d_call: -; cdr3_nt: TGTGCCAGTAGTATCCGGCGGTCGGCGGAAAAACTGTTTTTT; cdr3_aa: CASSIRRSAEKLFF
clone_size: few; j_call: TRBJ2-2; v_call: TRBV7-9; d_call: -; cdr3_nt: TGTGCCAGCAGCCCGCCTCGGGACATCTCCGGGGAGCTGTTTTTT; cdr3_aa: CASSPPRDISGELFF
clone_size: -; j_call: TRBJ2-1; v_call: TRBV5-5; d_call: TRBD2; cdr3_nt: TGTGCCAGCAGTTTGCGCCGGGGAGGGATGGGCAATGAGCAGTTCTTC; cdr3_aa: CASSLRRGGMGNEQFF
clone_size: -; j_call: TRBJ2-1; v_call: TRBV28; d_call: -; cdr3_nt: TGTGCCAGCAGTAAGGTTCCCGGATACAATGAGCAGTTCTTC; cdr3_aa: CASSKVPGYNEQFF
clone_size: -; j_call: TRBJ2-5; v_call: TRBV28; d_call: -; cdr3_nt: TGTGCCAGCAGTTTACGGGGTAGCCAGCCCCGTATTAAGATAGAGACCCAGTACTTC; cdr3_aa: CASSLRGSQPRIKIETQYF
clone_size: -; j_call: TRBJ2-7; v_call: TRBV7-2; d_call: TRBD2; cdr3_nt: TGTGCCAGCAGCCCAGGCGGCCTAGCGGGAGTGTTCGAGCAGTACTTC; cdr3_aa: CASSPGGLAGVFEQYF
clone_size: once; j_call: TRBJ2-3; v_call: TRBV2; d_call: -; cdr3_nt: TGTGCCAGCAGTGGGAACCGGGGCCCAGGAGGAACAGATACGCAGTATTTT; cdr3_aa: CASSGNRGPGGTDTQYF
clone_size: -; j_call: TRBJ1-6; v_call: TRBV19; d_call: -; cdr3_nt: TGTGCCAGTACCGGTGGGTTGGGCGGCAATTCACCCCTCCACTTT; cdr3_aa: CASTGGLGGNSPLHF
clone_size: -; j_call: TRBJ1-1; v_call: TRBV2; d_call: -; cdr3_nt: TGTGCCAGCAGTCCCCGGACGGCTCTGAACACTGAAGCTTTCTTT; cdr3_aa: CASSPRTALNTEAFF
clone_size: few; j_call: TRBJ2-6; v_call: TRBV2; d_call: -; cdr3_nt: TGTGCCAGCAGTGAAGCGTCCAGGGTAGCCGTCCTGACTTTC; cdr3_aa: CASSEASRVAVLTF
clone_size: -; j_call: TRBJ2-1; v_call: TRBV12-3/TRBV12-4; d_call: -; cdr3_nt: TGTGCCAGCACCGGGAGCTCCTACAATGAGCAGTTCTTC; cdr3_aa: CASTGSSYNEQFF
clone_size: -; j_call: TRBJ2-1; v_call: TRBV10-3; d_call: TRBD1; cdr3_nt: TGTGCCTGCAGGGGGCTCGGGAATGAGCAGTTCTTC; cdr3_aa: CACRGLGNEQFF
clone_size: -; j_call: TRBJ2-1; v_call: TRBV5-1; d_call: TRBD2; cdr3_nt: TGCGCCAGCAGCCAAGGGGGGACTAGCGATGAGCAGTTCTTC; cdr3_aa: CASSQGGTSDEQFF
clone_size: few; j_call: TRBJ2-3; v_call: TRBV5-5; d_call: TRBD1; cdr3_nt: TGTGCCAGCAGCTTGGCGACAGGGGGCTCCGATACGCAGTATTTT; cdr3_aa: CASSLATGGSDTQYF
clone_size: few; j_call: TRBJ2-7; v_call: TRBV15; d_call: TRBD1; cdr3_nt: TGTGCCACCAGCAGAGACCGGACAGGGGCAGACGAGCAGTACTTC; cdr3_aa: CATSRDRTGADEQYF
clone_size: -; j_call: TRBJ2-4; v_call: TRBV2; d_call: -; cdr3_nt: TGTGCCAGCATACGTCTCCCCCTGTCCAAAAACATTCAGTACTTC; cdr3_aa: CASIRLPLSKNIQYF
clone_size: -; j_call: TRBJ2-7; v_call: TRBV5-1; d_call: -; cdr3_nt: TGCGCCAGCAGCTTGGGAGGGTCTCTCGAGCAGTACTTC; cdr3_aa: CASSLGGSLEQYF
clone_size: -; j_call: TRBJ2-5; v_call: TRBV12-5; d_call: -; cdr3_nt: TGTGCTAGCAGGGCGGGGCCCCAAGAGACCCAGTACTTC; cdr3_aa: CASRAGPQETQYF